This T cell receptor beta chain was identified in a study of technical replicates of blood from several donors. Remarks on this clone: The junction shows a germline mismatch at one end, possibly a read error.

TCRdb keeps only in-frame clones here, not all; method: immunoSEQ multiplex PCR. The table records 75,000 to 100,000 clones, about 95% of them present only once. This sequence was found in a human donor in good health. Input material: T cells isolated from PBMCs.

As DNA, the CDR3 is TGCGCCAGCAGCTCCCTAGGTCCAGGGACTGAGGCTTTCTTT. This encodes CASSSLGPGTEAFF. This chain links TRBV5-1 with TRBJ1-1, with D maybe TRBD1 (5 bases). Per the germline V gene, CDR1 is SGHRS and CDR2 is YFSETQ. The CDR3 contains 14 residues.